This TCR beta chain appears in the sequencing data of a study of cytomegalovirus exposure and HLA in healthy donors. The PCR ran on 60 Vbeta and 13 Jbeta primers. Some clones are missing from TCRdb's copy, which holds only in-frame ones; the method was immunoSEQ multiplex PCR. The repertoire holds some 150,000 clones, about three quarters seen once, with 4.2% in the top ten. The CDR3 runs 16 residues. V was pared by 2 bases and J by 0 bases, with 2 bases of the junction left unmatched. Germline CDR1 and CDR2: SGHRS and YFSETQ. The TCR comes from a man between 45 and 60 years old in good health and CMV-seropositive. The chain combines TRBV5-1 with TRBJ2-3, with 11 bases that match TRBD2. The sequencing sample was made of PBMCs. The CDR3 sequence is CASSLRLAGSTDTQYF. Here the CDR3 DNA reads TGCGCCAGCAGCTTACGACTAGCGGGGAGCACAGATACGCAGTATTTT.